This T cell receptor (beta chain) came from a study of T cells in Graves' hyperthyroidism and ophthalmopathy. The study, taken as a whole, reports: Appearing also in blood were most of the thyroid clonotypes expanded above 0.001.

Amplification of TCR beta CDR3 regions was performed using RNA transcripts as template. RT-PCR in the first round (using the HTBI primer set) targeted the TCR CDR3. TCRdb processed the multiplex PCR reads anew with MiXCR; each CDR3 protein has one entry. The sample records 280,000 or so distinct CDR3 sequences, 20% to 25% being singletons. This clonotype was counted ten times or more. The antigen remains undetermined. The ends were cut back, 0 bases at V and 1 base at J, with 15 bases in the middle. This CDR3 has 17 amino acids. Per the germline V gene, CDR1 is MNHEY and CDR2 is SVGAGI. The chain couples TRBV6-5 to TRBJ1-1; D remains ambiguous. This receptor was identified in a man aged 35 to 55 with Graves' hyperthyroidism that later progressed to Graves' ophthalmopathy. Material: blood. This CDR3 reads CASSYSNLRPGNTEAFF. The CDR3 DNA reads TGTGCCAGCAGTTACTCGAACTTGCGACCGGGGAACACTGAAGCTTTCTTT.